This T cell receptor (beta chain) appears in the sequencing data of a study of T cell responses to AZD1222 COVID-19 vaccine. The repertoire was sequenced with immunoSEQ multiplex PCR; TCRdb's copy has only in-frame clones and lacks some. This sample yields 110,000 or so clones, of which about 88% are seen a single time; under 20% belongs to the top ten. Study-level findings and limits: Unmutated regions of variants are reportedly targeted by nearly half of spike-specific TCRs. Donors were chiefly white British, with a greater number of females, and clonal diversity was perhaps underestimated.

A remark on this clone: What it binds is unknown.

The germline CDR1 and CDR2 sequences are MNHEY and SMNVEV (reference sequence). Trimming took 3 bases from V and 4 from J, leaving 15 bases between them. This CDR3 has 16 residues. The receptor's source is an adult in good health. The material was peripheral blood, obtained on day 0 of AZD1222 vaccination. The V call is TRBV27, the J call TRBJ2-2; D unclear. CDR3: CASSLVTTWGTGELFF. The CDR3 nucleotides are TGTGCCAGCAGTTTGGTGACAACCTGGGGCACCGGGGAGCTGTTTTTT.